This T cell receptor (beta chain) was obtained from a study of T cell responses to AZD1222 COVID-19 vaccine. Points from the study as a whole: Repertoire sampling happened only post peak T cell response. It was only a handful of AZD1222 recipients who were seropositive at baseline. Unmutated variant regions reportedly attract nearly half of all spike-specific TCRs. Receipt of two AZD1222 doses was followed by a rise in Spike-specific TCR breadth and depth.

Profiling relied on immunoSEQ multiplex PCR, and the TCRdb table lists in-frame clones only, not all of them. The table records about 140,000 clones, about 92% of them present only once. V was shortened by 0 bases and J by 7 bases, with 10 bases between the two germline ends. Germline-derived CDR1 and CDR2 are MNHEY and SVGAGI. The CDR3 has 14 residues. On this clone itself: Its antigen remains unidentified.

Sequencing used peripheral blood, obtained 28 days after the second AZD1222 dose. V gene TRBV6-5 combines with J gene TRBJ2-4; D not certain. This TCR was sampled from an adult who received the AZD1222 COVID-19 vaccine. CDR3 nucleotides: TGTGCCAGCAGTTACTCGAGAACGGGCAACATTCAGTACTTC. Protein sequence: CASSYSRTGNIQYF.